This record concerns one T cell receptor beta chain sequence. Combining iRepertoire HTBI primers with Arm-PCR of CDR3 regions, the authors built TCR beta libraries. TCRdb itself ran the multiplex PCR reads through MiXCR, one entry per CDR3 protein. In the table there are some 280,000 distinct CDR3 sequences, under 25% of which are singletons. This entry comes from a study of regulatory T cells in long-lasting Graves disease. Indicated time point: persistent/refractory GD, antithyroid drugs over 5 years with positive TRAb. Preparation of the TCR library used RNA extracted from PBMCs. Trimming cost V 4 bases and J 5 bases; bases outside gene matches: 9. This CDR3 contains 16 residues. CDR1 is MGHRA, CDR2 YSYEKL, per germline.

This clonotype originated in a female donor with Graves disease. The chain has TRBV4-1 and TRBJ2-2; TRBD2 agrees at 8 bases. The sequenced sample was peripheral blood mononuclear cells (PBMCs), obtained when the disease was refractory, from a patient treated with antithyroid drugs. This chain's CDR3 is CASSPSAGGRTGELFF. The CDR3 bases are TGCGCCAGCAGCCCGAGCGCGGGAGGTCGAACCGGGGAGCTGTTTTTT.